This T cell receptor beta chain was captured in a study of CD8 T cells in ankylosing spondylitis. Making use of molecular barcodes, quantitative 5'-RACE generated TCR beta libraries. MiXCR, applied by TCRdb to the 5' RACE reads, yields one record per CDR3 protein. The sample records roughly 220,000 distinct CDR3 sequences, around 17% being singletons. This CDR3 has 16 amino acids. V was pared by 4 bases and J by 6 bases, with 8 bases of the junction left unmatched. Broader study findings: Previously reported in reactive arthritis synovial fluid and blood were some of the motif variants. The clones that were linked to disease were reported to be significantly enriched in matched synovial fluid samples from ankylosing spondylitis patients. A motif in TCR beta, a set of 8 or 9 highly homologous variants, appeared characteristic of ankylosing spondylitis blood. CD8+ by phenotype, disease-linked clones were relatively rare in peripheral blood.

Remarks on this clonotype: What it recognizes is unknown.

Sequenced sample: blood, either unsorted or a sorted T cell fraction (not recorded which). The clonotype originates from a male donor with ankylosing spondylitis. V is TRBV12-3 or TRBV12-4 and J is TRBJ2-7; 14 bases fit TRBD2. The CDR3 is CASSSRRLAGGSEQYF. The CDR3, as DNA: TGTGCCAGCAGTTCCCGACGACTAGCGGGAGGGAGCGAGCAGTACTTC.